This is a list of T cell receptor beta chains from one sample in a study of identical twins. TCRdb independently ran MiXCR on the 5' RACE reads; one entry per CDR3 protein. Among about 660,000 distinct CDR3 sequences, around 8.3% were seen once, and the ten largest hold 0.85% to 1%. This sample was also put to use in a study of yellow fever vaccine responses in identical twins.

The specimen was PBMCs. The origin of the receptors is a woman younger than 35 in good health. CDR3s include the opening cysteine and the closing phenylalanine or tryptophan. A D gene is named only where the DNA matches it firmly. Size values are once, few and many counts, or a class for expanded clones, and some rows have none.

cdr3_aa	cdr3_nt	d_call	v_call	j_call	clone_size
CASSQGRAGGPHNEQFF	TGTGCCAGCAGCCAAGGTCGAGCGGGGGGGCCCCACAATGAGCAGTTCTTC	TRBD2	TRBV3-1	TRBJ2-1	many
CASSLGLAGGGGDEQFF	TGTGCCAGCAGCTTAGGGCTAGCGGGAGGCGGTGGGGATGAGCAGTTCTTC	TRBD2	TRBV7-2	TRBJ2-1	few
CASSATGGLAGTGELFF	TGCGCCAGCAGCGCAACAGGTGGACTAGCGGGGACCGGGGAGCTGTTTTTT	TRBD2	TRBV5-1	TRBJ2-2	.
CSARWRRYNEQFF	TGCAGTGCGAGGTGGCGCAGATACAATGAGCAGTTCTTC	.	TRBV20-1	TRBJ2-1	few
CASSKLAGVDNEQFF	TGTGCCAGCAGCAAACTAGCGGGAGTTGACAATGAGCAGTTCTTC	TRBD2	TRBV6-2/TRBV6-3	TRBJ2-1	many
CASSPALLQETQYF	TGCGCCAGCAGCCCGGCCCTACTCCAAGAGACCCAGTACTTC	.	TRBV5-1	TRBJ2-5	many
CASRWGISQPQHF	TGTGCCTCAAGGTGGGGGATCAGCCAGCCCCAGCATTTT	.	TRBV10-3	TRBJ1-5	.
CASSQNQGSRGYTF	TGTGCCAGCAGCCAAAACCAGGGATCGCGAGGCTACACCTTC	.	TRBV3-1	TRBJ1-2	.
CASSPGQGFTYEQFF	TGCGCCAGCAGCCCGGGACAGGGGTTCACTTATGAGCAGTTCTTC	TRBD1	TRBV5-1	TRBJ2-1	few
CASSFLSVYNEQFF	TGTGCCAGCAGCTTTCTTAGCGTTTACAATGAGCAGTTCTTC	.	TRBV7-9	TRBJ2-1	few
CASSQGEGWTEAFF	TGTGCCAGCAGCCAAGGGGAGGGATGGACTGAAGCTTTCTTT	.	TRBV3-1	TRBJ1-1	few
CASKIRGRTEMANVLTF	TGTGCCAGTAAAATCAGGGGGCGAACTGAGATGGCCAACGTCCTGACTTTC	TRBD1	TRBV27	TRBJ2-6	.
CASSLWGQGGTGLDGYTF	TGTGCCAGCAGTTTGTGGGGACAGGGTGGAACAGGTCTGGATGGCTACACCTTC	TRBD1	TRBV28	TRBJ1-2	many
CATSDLQETQYF	TGTGCCACCAGTGATTTGCAAGAGACCCAGTACTTC	.	TRBV24-1	TRBJ2-5	many
CASRRDGKQAFF	TGTGCCAGCAGGAGGGACGGAAAACAAGCTTTCTTT	.	TRBV28	TRBJ1-1	few
CASSPQVQETQYF	TGTGCCAGCAGCCCACAAGTTCAAGAGACCCAGTACTTC	.	TRBV6-1	TRBJ2-5	many
CSVIPGQSPDTQYF	TGCAGCGTCATTCCGGGACAGTCCCCAGATACGCAGTATTTT	TRBD1	TRBV29-1	TRBJ2-3	.
CSASDTLRGRTGELFF	TGCAGTGCTAGCGATACCCTCCGGGGTAGGACCGGGGAGCTGTTTTTT	.	TRBV20-1	TRBJ2-2	.
CATVQTKNIQYF	TGTGCCACCGTGCAAACCAAAAACATTCAGTACTTC	.	TRBV14	TRBJ2-4	.
CSVDLGQGTDTQYF	TGCAGCGTTGACCTGGGACAGGGGACAGATACGCAGTATTTT	TRBD1	TRBV29-1	TRBJ2-3	.
CEDSVQYEQYF	TGTGAGGACTCCGTACAATACGAGCAGTACTTC	.	TRBV28	TRBJ2-7	many
CASSHLEERGPKGYGYTF	TGTGCCAGCAGTCACCTCGAGGAGCGGGGCCCGAAGGGCTATGGCTACACCTTC	.	TRBV6-2/TRBV6-3	TRBJ1-2	many